This T cell receptor beta chain was identified during a study of shared clonotypes between healthy human individuals. Clones were read by immunoSEQ multiplex PCR, and TCRdb kept only the in-frame ones, dropping some. The sample yields 2,500,000 or so clones, over 85% seen once. V dropped 4 bases and J dropped 8; count of bases not matched to a gene: 10. The CDR3 covers 15 residues. Per germline, CDR1 SGHDT and CDR2 YYEEEE. The material sequenced was naive CD4+ T cells from PBMCs. Stated subset: CD45RA+ positively selected. The TCR comes from a man younger than 35 in good health. Some clones in this sample may be carry-over from other donors' samples. The chain is built from TRBV5-6 and TRBJ2-1, with 9 bases aligning to TRBD1. The CDR3 protein is CASSGTGTGRHEQFF. CDR3 nucleotides: TGTGCCAGCAGCGGAACCGGGACAGGGAGGCATGAGCAGTTCTTC.